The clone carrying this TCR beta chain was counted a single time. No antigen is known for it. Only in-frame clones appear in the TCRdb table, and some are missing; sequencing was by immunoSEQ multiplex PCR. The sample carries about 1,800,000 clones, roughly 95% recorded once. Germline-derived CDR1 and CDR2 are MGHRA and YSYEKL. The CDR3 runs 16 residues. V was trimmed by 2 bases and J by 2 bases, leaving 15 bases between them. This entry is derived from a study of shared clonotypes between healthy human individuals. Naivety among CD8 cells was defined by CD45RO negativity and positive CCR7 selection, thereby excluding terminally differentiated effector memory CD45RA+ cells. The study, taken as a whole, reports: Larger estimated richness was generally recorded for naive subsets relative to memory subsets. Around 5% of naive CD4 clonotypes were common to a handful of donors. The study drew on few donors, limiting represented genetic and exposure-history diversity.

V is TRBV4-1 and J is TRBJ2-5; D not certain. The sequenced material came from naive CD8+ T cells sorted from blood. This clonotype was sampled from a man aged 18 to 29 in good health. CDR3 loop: CASSQRIFTNQETQYF. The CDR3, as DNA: TGCGCCAGCAGCCAAAGAATATTCACCAATCAAGAGACCCAGTACTTC.